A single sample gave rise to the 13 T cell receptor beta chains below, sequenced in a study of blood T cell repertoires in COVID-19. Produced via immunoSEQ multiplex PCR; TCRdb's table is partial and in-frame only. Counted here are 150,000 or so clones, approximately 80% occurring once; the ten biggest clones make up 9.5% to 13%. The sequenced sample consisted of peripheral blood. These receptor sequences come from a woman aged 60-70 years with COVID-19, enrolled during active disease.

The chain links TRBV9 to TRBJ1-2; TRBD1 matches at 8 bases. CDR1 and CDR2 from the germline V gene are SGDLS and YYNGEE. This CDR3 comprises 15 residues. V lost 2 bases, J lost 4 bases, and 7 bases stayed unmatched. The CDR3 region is CASSVNSGGRYGYTF. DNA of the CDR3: TGTGCCAGCAGCGTCAATTCAGGGGGCCGCTATGGCTACACCTTC.

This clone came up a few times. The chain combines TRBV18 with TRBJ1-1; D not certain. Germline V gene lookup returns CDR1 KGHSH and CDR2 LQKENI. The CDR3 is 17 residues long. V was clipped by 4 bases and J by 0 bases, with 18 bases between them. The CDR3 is CASSHTSLNSMNTEAFF. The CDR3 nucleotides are TGTGCCAGCTCACACACATCCCTCAACAGCATGAACACTGAAGCTTTCTTT.

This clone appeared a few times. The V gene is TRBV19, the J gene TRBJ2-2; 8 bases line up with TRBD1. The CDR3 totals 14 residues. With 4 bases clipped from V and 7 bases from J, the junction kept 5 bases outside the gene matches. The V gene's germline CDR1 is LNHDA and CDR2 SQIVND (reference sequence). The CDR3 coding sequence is TGTGCCAGTAGTACGACAGGGGTACGCGGGGAGCTGTTTTTT. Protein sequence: CASSTTGVRGELFF.

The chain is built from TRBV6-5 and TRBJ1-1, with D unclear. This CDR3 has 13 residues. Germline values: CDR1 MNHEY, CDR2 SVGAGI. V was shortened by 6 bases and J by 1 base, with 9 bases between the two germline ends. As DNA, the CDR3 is TGTGCCAGCAGAGTATTAGAGAACACTGAAGCTTTCTTT. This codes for CASRVLENTEAFF.

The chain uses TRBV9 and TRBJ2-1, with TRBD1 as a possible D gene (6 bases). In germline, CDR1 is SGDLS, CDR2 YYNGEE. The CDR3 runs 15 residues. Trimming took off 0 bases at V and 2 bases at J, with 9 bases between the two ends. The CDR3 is CASSVVTGTYNEQFF. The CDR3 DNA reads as TGTGCCAGCAGCGTAGTAACAGGGACCTACAATGAGCAGTTCTTC.

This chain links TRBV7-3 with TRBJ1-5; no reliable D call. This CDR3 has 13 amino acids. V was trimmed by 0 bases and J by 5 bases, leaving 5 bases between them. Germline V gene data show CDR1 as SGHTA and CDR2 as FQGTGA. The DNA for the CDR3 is TGTGCCAGCAGCTTAACGGCCCATCAGCCCCAGCATTTT. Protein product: CASSLTAHQPQHF.

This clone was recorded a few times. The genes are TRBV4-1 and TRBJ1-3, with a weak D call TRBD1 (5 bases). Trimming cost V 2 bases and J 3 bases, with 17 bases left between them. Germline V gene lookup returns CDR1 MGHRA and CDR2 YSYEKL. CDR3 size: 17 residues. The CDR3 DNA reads TGCGCCAGCAGCCAACCCGGGGGGGGTGGATTTGGAAACACCATATATTTT. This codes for CASSQPGGGGFGNTIYF.

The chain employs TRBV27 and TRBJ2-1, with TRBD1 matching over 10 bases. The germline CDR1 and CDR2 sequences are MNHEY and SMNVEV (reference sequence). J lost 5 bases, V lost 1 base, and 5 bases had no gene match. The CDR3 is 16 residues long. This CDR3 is CASSLLTGGLHNEQFF. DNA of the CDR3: TGTGCCAGCAGTTTATTGACAGGGGGCCTTCACAATGAGCAGTTCTTC.

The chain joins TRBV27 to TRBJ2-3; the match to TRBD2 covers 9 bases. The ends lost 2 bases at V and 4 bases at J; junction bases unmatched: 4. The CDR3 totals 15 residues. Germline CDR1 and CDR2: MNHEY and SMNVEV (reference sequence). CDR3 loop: CASSLAGGRADTQYF. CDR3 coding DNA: TGTGCCAGCAGTTTAGCGGGAGGGCGGGCAGATACGCAGTATTTT.

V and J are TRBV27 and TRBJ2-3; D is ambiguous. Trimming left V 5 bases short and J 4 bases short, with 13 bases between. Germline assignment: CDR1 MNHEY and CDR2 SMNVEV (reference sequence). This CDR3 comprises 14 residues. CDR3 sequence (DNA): TGTGCCAGCAGTAGAAACAGTTTTCCAGATACGCAGTATTTT. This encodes CASSRNSFPDTQYF.

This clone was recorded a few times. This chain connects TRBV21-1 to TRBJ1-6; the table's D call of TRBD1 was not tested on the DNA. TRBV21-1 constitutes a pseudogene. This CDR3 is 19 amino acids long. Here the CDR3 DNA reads TGTGCCAGCAGCAACCCCCTCCCACAGGGAAATTGGGACGATTCACCCCTCCACTTT. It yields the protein CASSNPLPQGNWDDSPLHF.

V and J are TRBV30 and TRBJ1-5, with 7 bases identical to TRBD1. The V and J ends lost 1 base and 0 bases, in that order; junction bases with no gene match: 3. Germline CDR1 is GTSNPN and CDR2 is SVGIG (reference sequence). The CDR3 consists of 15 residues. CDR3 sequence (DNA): TGTGCCTGGAGTGAGGACAGGCATAGCAATCAGCCCCAGCATTTT. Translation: CAWSEDRHSNQPQHF. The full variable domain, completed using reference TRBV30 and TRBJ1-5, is SQTIHQWPATLVQPVGSPLSLECTVEGTSNPNLYWYRQAAGRGLQLLFYSVGIGQISSEVPQNLSASRPQDRQFILSSKKLLLSDSGFYLCAWSEDRHSNQPQHFGDGTRLSIL.

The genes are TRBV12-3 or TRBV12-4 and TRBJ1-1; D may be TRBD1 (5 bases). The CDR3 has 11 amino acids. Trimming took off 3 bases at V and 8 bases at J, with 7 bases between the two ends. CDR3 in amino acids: CASSLGLEAFF. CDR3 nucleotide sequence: TGTGCCAGCAGTTTGGGACTCGAAGCTTTCTTT.